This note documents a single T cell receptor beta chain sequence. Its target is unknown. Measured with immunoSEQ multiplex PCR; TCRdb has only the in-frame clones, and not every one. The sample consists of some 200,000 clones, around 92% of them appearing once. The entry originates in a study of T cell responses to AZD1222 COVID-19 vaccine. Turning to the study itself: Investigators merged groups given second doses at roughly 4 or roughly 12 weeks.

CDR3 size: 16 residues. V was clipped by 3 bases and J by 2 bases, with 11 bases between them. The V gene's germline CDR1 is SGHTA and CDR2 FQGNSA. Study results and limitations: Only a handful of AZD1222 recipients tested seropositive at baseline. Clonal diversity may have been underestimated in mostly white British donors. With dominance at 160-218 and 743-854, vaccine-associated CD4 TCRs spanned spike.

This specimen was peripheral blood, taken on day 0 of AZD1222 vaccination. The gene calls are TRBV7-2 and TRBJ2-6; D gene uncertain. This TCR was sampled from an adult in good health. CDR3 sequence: CASSLDGVAGANVLTF. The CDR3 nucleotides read TGTGCCAGCAGCTTGGATGGGGTTGCTGGGGCCAACGTCCTGACTTTC.